The present T cell receptor (beta chain) was sequenced within a study of blood T cell repertoires in COVID-19. Across the whole study: COVID-19 samples collected from the United States, Italy and Spain covered acute and convalescent phases. From T cells, B-cell-depleted T cells, or PBMCs came the material, which was cDNA or gDNA.

Germline CDR1 reads SGHRS; CDR2 reads YFSETQ. The length of the CDR3 is 15 residues. V was shortened by 0 bases and J by 8 bases, with 15 bases between the two germline ends. As processed by the authors: Amplification of reference gene primers was used by the study to estimate nucleated cell counts. This table comes from immunoSEQ multiplex PCR, and its TCRdb copy is limited to in-frame clones, with some not included. V, J and clone size reflect that table, while D and trimming were determined from the DNA. The sample lists 110,000 or so clones; around 89% were seen once. This clonotype was obtained from a human donor with acute or convalescent COVID-19. The donor label of this sample is uncertain. The rearrangement joins TRBV5-1 to TRBJ2-1; D not resolved. Sequencing was done on a sample of peripheral blood. The CDR3 region is CASSLADSPFDEQFF. CDR3 sequence (DNA): TGCGCCAGCAGCTTGGCTGACTCACCGTTCGATGAGCAGTTCTTC.